This TCR beta chain was recorded in a study of T cell repertoires in cytomegalovirus infection. Overall study findings and caveats: There were carriers of CMV plus the relevant HLA, and cumulative public TCR beta family frequency identified them.

From the reads, TCRdb called clonotypes with MiXCR, one entry per CDR3 protein. The sample lists 200,000 to 300,000 distinct CDR3 sequences, 6.5% occurring once. The table lists this clonotype with many counts. Its target is unknown. Trimming stripped 4 bases from V and 8 bases from J, with 17 bases between. The CDR3 has 14 amino acids. Germline CDR1 and CDR2: SGHTA and FQGNSA. The origin of this receptor is a human donor in good health (CMV status not recorded). Some clones in this sample may be carry-over from other donors' samples. The sequenced material came from PBMCs. The chain links TRBV7-2 to TRBJ1-2, with D uncertain. The DNA for the CDR3 is TGTGCCAGCAGCTCCAACTCAGCCTCCCAAGGCTACACCTTC. This translates into CASSSNSASQGYTF.